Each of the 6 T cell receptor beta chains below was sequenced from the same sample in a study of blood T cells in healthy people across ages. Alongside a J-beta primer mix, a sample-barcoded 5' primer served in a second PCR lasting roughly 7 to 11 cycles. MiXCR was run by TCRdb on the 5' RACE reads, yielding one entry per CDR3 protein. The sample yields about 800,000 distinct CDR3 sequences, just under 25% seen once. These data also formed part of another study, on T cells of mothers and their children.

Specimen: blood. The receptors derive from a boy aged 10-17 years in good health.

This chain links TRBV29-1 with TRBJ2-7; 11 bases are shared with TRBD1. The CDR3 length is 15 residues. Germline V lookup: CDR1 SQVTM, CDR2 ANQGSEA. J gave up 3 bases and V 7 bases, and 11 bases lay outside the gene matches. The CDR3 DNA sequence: TGCAGCGCCCAAACCCGGACAGGGGGCATCTACGAGCAGTACTTC. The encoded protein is CSAQTRTGGIYEQYF.

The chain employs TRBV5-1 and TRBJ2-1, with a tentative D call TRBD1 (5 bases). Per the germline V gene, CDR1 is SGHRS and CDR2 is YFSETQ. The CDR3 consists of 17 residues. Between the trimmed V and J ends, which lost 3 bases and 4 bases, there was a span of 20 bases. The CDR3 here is CASSSWSAGLLYNEQFF. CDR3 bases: TGCGCCAGCAGCTCCTGGTCCGCAGGGCTTTTGTACAATGAGCAGTTCTTC. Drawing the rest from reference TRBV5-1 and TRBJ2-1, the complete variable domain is KAGVTQTPRYLIKTRGQQVTLSCSPISGHRSVSWYQQTPGQGLQFLFEYFSETQRNKGNFPGRFSGRQFSNSRSEMNVSTLELGDSALYLCASSSWSAGLLYNEQFFGPGTRLTVL.

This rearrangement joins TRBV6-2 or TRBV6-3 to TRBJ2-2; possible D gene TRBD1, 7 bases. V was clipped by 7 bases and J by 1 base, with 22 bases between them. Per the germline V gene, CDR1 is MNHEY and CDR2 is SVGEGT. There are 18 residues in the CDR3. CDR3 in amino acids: CASTSPRETGKNTGELFF. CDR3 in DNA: TGTGCCAGCACCTCCCCCCGGGAGACAGGGAAGAACACCGGGGAGCTGTTTTTT.

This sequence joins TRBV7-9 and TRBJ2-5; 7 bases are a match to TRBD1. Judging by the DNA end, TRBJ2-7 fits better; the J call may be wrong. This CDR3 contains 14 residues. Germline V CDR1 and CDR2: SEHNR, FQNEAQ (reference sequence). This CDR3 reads CASSSGTVPYEQYF. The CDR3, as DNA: TGTGCCAGCAGCTCTGGGACAGTACCTTACGAGCAGTACTTC.

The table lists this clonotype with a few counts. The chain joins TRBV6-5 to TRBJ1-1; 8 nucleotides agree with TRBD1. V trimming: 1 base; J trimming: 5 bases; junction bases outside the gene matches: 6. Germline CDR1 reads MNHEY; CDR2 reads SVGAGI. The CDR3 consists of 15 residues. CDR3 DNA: TGTGCCAGCAGTTACTTTACAGGGGGTAAAACTGAAGCTTTCTTT. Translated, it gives CASSYFTGGKTEAFF.

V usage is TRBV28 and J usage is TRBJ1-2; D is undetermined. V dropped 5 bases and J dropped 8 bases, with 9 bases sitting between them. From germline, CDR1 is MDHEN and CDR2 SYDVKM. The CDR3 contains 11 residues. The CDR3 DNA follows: TGTGCCAGCAGTCGGACCTGGGGCTACACCTTC. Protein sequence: CASSRTWGYTF.